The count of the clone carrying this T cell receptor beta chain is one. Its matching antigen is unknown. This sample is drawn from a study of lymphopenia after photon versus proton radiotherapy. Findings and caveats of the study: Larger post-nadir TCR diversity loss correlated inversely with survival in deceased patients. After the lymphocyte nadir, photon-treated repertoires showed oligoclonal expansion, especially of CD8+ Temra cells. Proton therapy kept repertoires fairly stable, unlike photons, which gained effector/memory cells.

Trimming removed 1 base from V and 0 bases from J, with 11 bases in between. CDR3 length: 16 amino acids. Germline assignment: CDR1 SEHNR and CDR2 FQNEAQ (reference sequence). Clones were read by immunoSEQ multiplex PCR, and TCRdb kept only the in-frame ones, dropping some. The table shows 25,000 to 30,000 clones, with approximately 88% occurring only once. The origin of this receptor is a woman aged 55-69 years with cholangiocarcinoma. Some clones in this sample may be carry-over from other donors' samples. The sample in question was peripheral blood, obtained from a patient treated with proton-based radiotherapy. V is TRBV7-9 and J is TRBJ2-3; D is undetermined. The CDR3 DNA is TGTGCCAGCAGCTTAGTATCGGTTCCTAGCACAGATACGCAGTATTTT. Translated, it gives CASSLVSVPSTDTQYF.